This T cell receptor (beta chain) was observed in a study of T cells in Graves' hyperthyroidism and ophthalmopathy. Study-wide findings and caveats: Most thyroid clonotypes expanded above 0.001 appeared in blood too.

This clonotype was seen only a few times. Its target is not known. From RNA transcripts, TCR beta CDR3 regions were amplified. The HTBI primer set drove a first-round RT-PCR of the TCR CDR3. MiXCR was run by TCRdb on the multiplex PCR reads, yielding one entry per CDR3 protein. The profile covers over 300,000 distinct CDR3 sequences, with 12% to 15% appearing a single time and roughly 33% taken by the ten largest. Fresh 10 ml peripheral blood yielded PBMCs. This CDR3 comprises 15 residues. V was clipped by 7 bases and J by 6 bases, with 19 bases between them. Germline loops: CDR1 LNHDA, CDR2 SQIVND (reference sequence).

The receptor was isolated from a middle-aged woman with Graves' ophthalmopathy. The genes are TRBV19 and TRBJ1-5; D gene ambiguous. Input material: blood. The CDR3 DNA reads as TGTGCCAGTAAAAAGGTCACCCTGGCGGGTCAGCCCCAGCATTTT. Its protein is CASKKVTLAGQPQHF.